The 20 T cell receptor beta chains in this list originate from one sample, sequenced in a study of T cell responses to AZD1222 COVID-19 vaccine (dated by TCRdb to the early 2020s). The library was made by the immunoSEQ multiplex PCR assay. As stored in TCRdb, this immuneACCESS dataset retains in-frame rearrangements with V and J assigned. A fraction of the clones does not appear; measured against another copy, unresolved V genes explain less than half of the discrepancy, and the remainder lacks a known reason. The table for this sample shows around 140,000 clones. Jointly, the top ten make up about 2.3% of the sample. Interpreted using the paper, the time point label stands for: baseline before first vaccination. Sequences were obtained from peripheral blood. The receptors stem from an adult in good health.

This rearrangement joins TRBV7-9 to TRBJ1-3, with a possible D match to TRBD1 (6 bases). Between the trimmed V and J ends, which lost 4 bases and 0 bases, there was a span of 16 bases. The germline V gene has CDR1 SEHNR and CDR2 FQNEAQ (reference sequence). The CDR3 sequence is 17 residues long. Here the CDR3 reads CASSYARDTHSGNTIYF. CDR3 nucleotide sequence: TGTGCCAGCAGCTATGCCCGGGACACACACTCTGGAAACACCATATATTTT.

This sequence joins TRBV7-2 and TRBJ2-1, with 8 bases matching TRBD2. CDR1 is SGHTA and CDR2 is FQGNSA in the germline V gene. The junction had 8 bases not matched to a gene; V was cut back by 4 bases and J by 6 bases. The CDR3 extends over 15 amino acids. CDR3 amino acids: CASSSTGTRFNEQFF. CDR3 nucleotide sequence: TGTGCCAGCAGCTCAACCGGGACTAGGTTCAATGAGCAGTTCTTC.

The chain joins TRBV7-9 to TRBJ2-5, with D perhaps TRBD1 or TRBD2 (6 bases each). The CDR3 consists of 14 residues. Germline CDR1 is SEHNR and CDR2 is FQNEAQ (reference sequence). The V and J ends lost 0 bases and 6 bases respectively, with 11 bases between them. DNA for the CDR3: TGTGCCAGCAGCTTAGCGGGGGGCACGAAGACCCAGTACTTC. Translating it yields CASSLAGGTKTQYF. Using reference TRBV7-9 and TRBJ2-5 for the parts outside the CDR3, the full variable domain is DTGVSQNPRHKITKRGQNVTFRCDPISEHNRLYWYRQTLGQGPEFLTYFQNEAQLEKSRLLSDRFSAERPKGSFSTLEIQRTEQGDSAMYLCASSLAGGTKTQYFGPGTRLLVL.

This chain uses TRBV2 with TRBJ1-5; D is possibly TRBD1 (5 bases). V gave up 4 bases and J gave up 3 bases, with 10 bases separating them. The CDR3 is made up of 14 amino acids. Germline assignment: CDR1 SNHLY and CDR2 FYNNEI. The CDR3 DNA is TGTGCCAGCAGTGTTAGGGGACTCAATCAGCCCCAGCATTTT. Its translation: CASSVRGLNQPQHF.

The rearrangement links TRBV10-3 to TRBJ2-2, with 7 bases lining up with TRBD1. The length of the CDR3 is 14 residues. CDR1 and CDR2 from the germline V gene are ENHRY and SYGVKD. Losses at the gene ends were 6 bases for V and 6 bases for J; bases not matched to a gene: 7. DNA for the CDR3: TGTGCCATCAGGGGACAGACCGCCCCCGGGGAGCTGTTTTTT. As protein: CAIRGQTAPGELFF.

V and J are TRBV9 and TRBJ2-1; D is uncertain. The germline CDR1 and CDR2 sequences are SGDLS and YYNGEE. CDR3 size: 12 residues. V was shortened by 0 bases and J by 5 bases, with 3 bases between the two germline ends. For the CDR3, the DNA is TGTGCCAGCAGCGTAGGTAACAATGAGCAGTTCTTC. As protein: CASSVGNNEQFF.

The V gene is TRBV6-6, the J gene TRBJ1-5, with TRBD1 identical over 7 bases. V lost 5 bases to trimming and J lost 4 bases; unmatched junction nucleotides: 8. This CDR3 contains 15 residues. The germline V gene encodes CDR1 MNHNY and CDR2 SVGAGI (reference sequence). CDR3 nucleotides: TGTGCCAGCAGTGACGGGACAGCCAGAAATCAGCCCCAGCATTTT. As protein: CASSDGTARNQPQHF.

The V gene is TRBV6-2 or TRBV6-3, the J gene TRBJ1-6; 7 bases match TRBD1. The CDR3 spans 18 residues. Trimming took 2 bases from V and 9 from J; bases not matched to a gene: 16. Germline V CDR1 and CDR2: MNHEY, SVGEGT. CDR3 in amino acids: CASSYLQREGRGTSPLHF. The CDR3 DNA reads TGTGCCAGCAGTTACCTCCAACGTGAAGGCAGGGGGACTTCACCCCTCCACTTT.

The CDR3: CASSLVSGIQNYGYTF. Here the CDR3 DNA reads TGTGCCAGCAGCTTAGTTTCCGGGATTCAGAACTATGGCTACACCTTC. V gene TRBV7-8 combines with J gene TRBJ1-2; D unclear. CDR1 is SGHVS, CDR2 FQNEAQ, per germline. V lost 1 base and J lost 2, with 14 bases in between. The CDR3 runs 16 residues.

The V gene is TRBV18, the J gene TRBJ1-2; a weak D match, TRBD1 (6 bases). Trimming pared 3 bases from V and 1 base from J, leaving 9 bases between. The germline V gene has CDR1 KGHSH and CDR2 LQKENI. The CDR3 has 14 amino acids. The CDR3 DNA reads TGTGCCAGCTCACCCTTGGACAGTAACTATGGCTACACCTTC. This encodes CASSPLDSNYGYTF. The entire variable domain, with the rest obtained from reference TRBV18 and TRBJ1-2, is as follows: NAGVMQNPRHLVRRRGQEARLRCSPMKGHSHVYWYRQLPEEGLKFMVYLQKENIIDESGMPKERFSAEFPKEGPSILRIQQVVRGDSAAYFCASSPLDSNYGYTFGSGTRLTVV.

V usage is TRBV4-1 and J usage is TRBJ1-2; D unclear. V lost 1 base to trimming and J lost 7 bases, with 10 bases between them. In germline, CDR1 is MGHRA, CDR2 YSYEKL. This CDR3 comprises 13 residues. CDR3 protein: CASSQVTDAGYTF. The CDR3 nucleotides read TGCGCCAGCAGCCAAGTAACGGACGCTGGCTACACCTTC.

The V and J genes are TRBV11-3 and TRBJ2-7; D not certain. V gave up 2 bases and J gave up 2 bases, with 10 bases separating them. The CDR3 covers 14 residues. Germline CDR1 reads SGHNT; CDR2 reads YENEEA. The CDR3 spells CASSLWPETYEQYF. Written as DNA, the CDR3 is TGTGCCAGCAGCTTATGGCCAGAGACCTACGAGCAGTACTTC.

The chain joins TRBV7-2 to TRBJ2-1; D remains unclear. The CDR3 sequence is 15 residues long. Germline lookup yields CDR1 SGHTA and CDR2 FQGNSA. Trimming pared 4 bases from V and 0 bases from J, leaving 10 bases between. The DNA for the CDR3 is TGTGCCAGCAGCTCGGACCGAACCTCCTACAATGAGCAGTTCTTC. Protein product: CASSSDRTSYNEQFF.

The V and J genes are TRBV3-1 (or the pseudogene TRBV3-2) and TRBJ1-6; D not certain. Trimming cost V 5 bases and J 6 bases, with 14 bases left between them. This CDR3 is 15 amino acids long. From germline, CDR1 is LGHDT and CDR2 YNNKEL (reference sequence). The CDR3 protein is CASSVSTGINSPLHF. CDR3 nucleotides: TGTGCCAGCAGCGTATCGACGGGGATTAATTCACCCCTCCACTTT.

V is TRBV25-1 and J is TRBJ1-6, with D uncertain. The length of the CDR3 is 15 residues. V was pared by 2 bases and J by 9 bases, with 14 bases between. CDR1 is MGHDK and CDR2 is SYGVNS in the germline V gene. The DNA of the CDR3 is TGTGCCAGCAGTGAACCCCAGGTTGAGGGTTCACCCCTCCACTTT. It specifies CASSEPQVEGSPLHF.

The V gene is TRBV18, the J gene TRBJ2-6; D call uncertain. This CDR3 has 16 residues. Between the trimmed V and J ends, which lost 1 base and 13 bases, there was a span of 20 bases. Germline V gene lookup returns CDR1 KGHSH and CDR2 LQKENI. Here the CDR3 reads CASSPLLKADPQVLTF. The CDR3 DNA follows: TGTGCCAGCTCACCACTTTTGAAGGCAGACCCTCAAGTCCTGACTTTC.

This sequence joins TRBV7-2 and TRBJ1-2; 8 nucleotides align to TRBD1. V gave up 5 bases and J gave up 7 bases; unmatched junction bases: 12. Germline values: CDR1 SGHTA, CDR2 FQGNSA. The CDR3 has 15 amino acids. CDR3 amino acids: CASSLHRQGRGGYTF. The CDR3 bases are TGTGCCAGCAGCCTCCACAGACAGGGGAGGGGTGGCTACACCTTC.

This sequence joins TRBV7-9 and TRBJ1-4; D is uncertain. Germline lookup yields CDR1 SEHNR and CDR2 FQNEAQ (reference sequence). Trimming pared 5 bases from V and 0 bases from J, leaving 10 bases between. CDR3 length: 15 residues. The CDR3 spells CASSRWEATNEKLFF. DNA for the CDR3: TGTGCCAGCAGCAGGTGGGAGGCAACTAATGAAAAACTGTTTTTT.

This chain connects TRBV11-2 to TRBJ1-2; D is ambiguous. Germline V gene sequence: CDR1 SGHAT, CDR2 FQNNGV. This CDR3 has 14 residues. V was clipped by 3 bases and J by 1 base, with 9 bases between them. CDR3 sequence reads: CASSLSTGNYGYTF. As DNA, the CDR3 is TGTGCCAGCAGCTTGTCGACGGGTAACTATGGCTACACCTTC.

About this clone: Additional DNA sequences in this sample encode the identical CDR3. This chain connects TRBV9 to TRBJ1-2; D is uncertain. CDR1 and CDR2 from the germline V gene are SGDLS and YYNGEE. The CDR3 has 12 amino acids. Trimming removed 0 bases from V and 4 bases from J, with 4 bases in between. CDR3 in DNA: TGTGCCAGCAGCGTAGCAGGCTATGGCTACACCTTC. Protein product: CASSVAGYGYTF. The full variable domain, completed using reference TRBV9 and TRBJ1-2, is DSGVTQTPKHLITATGQRVTLRCSPRSGDLSVYWYQQSLDQGLQFLIQYYNGEERAKGNILERFSAQQFPDLHSELNLSSLELGDSALYFCASSVAGYGYTFGSGTRLTVV.